This is a list of T cell receptor beta chains from one sample in a study of blood T cell repertoires in COVID-19. Only in-frame clones appear in the TCRdb table, and some are missing; sequencing was by immunoSEQ multiplex PCR. Of some 93,000 clones in the sample, 65% to 90% were seen once. Sequenced input: peripheral blood. These receptors all stem from a man between 60 and 70 years old with acute or convalescent COVID-19. Both conserved end residues are part of each CDR3. D genes are given only for firm matches. Rows give clone size only sometimes, using once, few, many, or a class for an expanded clone.

cdr3_aa cdr3_nt clone_size d_call j_call v_call
CASSPTGGSYEQYF TGTGCCAGCAGCCCCACAGGGGGCTCCTACGAGCAGTACTTC - TRBD1 TRBJ2-7 TRBV7-6
CASRGGRGLGNTIYF TGTGCCAGTAGGGGGGGCAGGGGGCTTGGAAACACCATATATTTT few TRBD1 TRBJ1-3 TRBV6-5
CASSIAGVINEQFF TGTGCCAGTAGTATAGCGGGAGTTATCAATGAGCAGTTCTTC few - TRBJ2-1 TRBV19
CASSFGTFYEQYF TGTGCCAGCAGCTTCGGGACATTCTACGAGCAGTACTTC - - TRBJ2-7 TRBV5-8
CATSRVDFLQSEQFF TGTGCCACCAGCAGAGTGGACTTCCTACAATCAGAGCAGTTCTTC few - TRBJ2-1 TRBV15
CASSLPGVGQFF TGCGCCAGCAGCTTGCCAGGGGTTGGGCAGTTCTTC - - TRBJ2-1 TRBV5-1
CASSIPGVGQPQHF TGTGCCAGTAGTATTCCCGGGGTCGGTCAGCCCCAGCATTTT - - TRBJ1-5 TRBV19
CASSQNTQGKDTEAFF TGCGCCAGCAGCCAAAATACACAGGGGAAGGACACTGAAGCTTTCTTT once TRBD1 TRBJ1-1 TRBV5-1
CASSAGPQGYTF TGTGCCAGCAGTGCAGGGCCACAGGGCTACACCTTC - - TRBJ1-2 TRBV27
CASSVDRGNTEAFF TGCGCCAGCAGCGTCGACAGGGGGAACACTGAAGCTTTCTTT - TRBD1 TRBJ1-1 TRBV5-1
CASSPPGRVEADTQYF TGCGCCAGCAGCCCCCCTGGCAGGGTAGAGGCAGATACGCAGTATTTT - - TRBJ2-3 TRBV5-1
CASSLGRGETQYF TGTGCCAGCAGCTTGGGCAGGGGAGAGACCCAGTACTTC - - TRBJ2-5 TRBV5-4
CAWRNPQGGWMADGYTF TGTGCCTGGAGGAATCCGCAGGGGGGATGGATGGCGGATGGCTACACCTTC - TRBD1 TRBJ1-2 TRBV30
CASSISHRAGELFF TGTGCCAGTAGTATATCTCACCGGGCCGGGGAGCTGTTTTTT - - TRBJ2-2 TRBV19
CASSTGVQPQHF TGTGCCAGCAGTACAGGGGTCCAGCCCCAGCATTTT - TRBD1 TRBJ1-5 TRBV6-2/TRBV6-3
CASRGQGIGTGELFF TGTGCCAGCAGAGGACAGGGAATAGGCACCGGGGAGCTGTTTTTT few TRBD1 TRBJ2-2 TRBV5-4
CASSLAGAGGEAFF TGTGCCAGCAGCTTGGCCGGGGCCGGGGGTGAAGCTTTCTTT - - TRBJ1-1 TRBV5-4
CASSYGDNEQFF TGTGCCAGCAGCTACGGGGACAATGAGCAGTTCTTC - - TRBJ2-1 TRBV7-9
CASSLDGSQGGNTIYF TGTGCCAGCAGCTTAGATGGAAGTCAGGGGGGAAACACCATATATTTT few - TRBJ1-3 TRBV11-2
CASSTQAGGETQYF TGTGCCAGTAGTACCCAAGCGGGAGGGGAGACCCAGTACTTC - TRBD2 TRBJ2-5 TRBV19
CASRTGTGGGYTF TGTGCCAGCAGGACCGGGACAGGGGGCGGCTACACCTTC - TRBD1 TRBJ1-2 TRBV2
CASSLSSGQGYEQYF TGTGCCAGCAGCTTATCTTCGGGACAGGGTTACGAGCAGTACTTC - TRBD1 TRBJ2-7 TRBV9
CASSPSQGFGNTIYF TGCGCCAGCAGTCCATCACAGGGCTTTGGAAACACCATATATTTT - - TRBJ1-3 TRBV5-1
CASSMLAGGNYEQYF TGTGCCAGCAGTATGCTAGCGGGAGGAAACTACGAGCAGTACTTC - TRBD2 TRBJ2-7 TRBV2
CASSFKSLGRPSNQPQHF TGTGCCAGCAGCTTCAAAAGTCTAGGCCGACCCAGCAATCAGCCCCAGCATTTT - - TRBJ1-5 TRBV6-2/TRBV6-3
CASSGGPITYEQYF TGTGCCAGCAGCGGAGGACCGATTACCTACGAGCAGTACTTC - - TRBJ2-7 TRBV7-9
CASSEVKWAHNSPLHF TGCGCCAGCAGTGAGGTGAAGTGGGCGCATAATTCACCCCTCCACTTT - - TRBJ1-6 TRBV10-2